Shown below are 10 T cell receptor beta chains from a single sample sequenced in a study of naive and memory T cell subsets. The treatment denotes: skin biopsy from PPD injection site in Mantoux-positive individual. The library had UMIs added by 3' ligation of an oligonucleotide to TCR cDNA. The SP2 primer and nested alpha and beta constant region primers amplified ligated cDNA in four rounds. TCRdb redid the calling of the UMI-ligation and nested PCR reads with MiXCR, one entry per CDR3 protein. The sample yields some 21,000 distinct CDR3 sequences, about 6.4% seen once. The sample was skin, taken from a tuberculin skin test site. The receptors stem from an adult in good health.

This clonotype ranks as medium-sized. This rearrangement joins TRBV4-3 to TRBJ1-1, with D possibly matching TRBD1 (6 bases). V was pared by 0 bases and J by 7 bases, with 15 bases between. The V gene's germline CDR1 is LGHNA and CDR2 YSLEER. The CDR3 is 15 residues long. The CDR3 protein is CASSQDSWGRGEAFF. The CDR3 nucleotides read TGCGCCAGCAGCCAAGATTCTTGGGGGCGAGGTGAAGCTTTCTTT.

As regards this clonotype: A much bigger clone sits one base away, suggesting this may be a read error. The gene calls are TRBV2 and TRBJ2-7, with 8 bases aligning to TRBD1. CDR1 is SNHLY and CDR2 is FYNNEI in the germline V gene. The CDR3 length is 12 residues. In nucleotides, the CDR3 is TGTGCCAGCAGTGAAGCGCGTCCGGGACAGGACTTC. Its protein product is CASSEARPGQDF.

The chain uses TRBV7-2 and TRBJ2-7; no firm D call. The ends were cut back, 1 base at V and 0 bases at J, with 10 bases in the middle. Germline CDR1 reads SGHTA; CDR2 reads FQGNSA. The CDR3 covers 15 residues. CDR3 protein: CASSLGSLSSYEQYF. Here the CDR3 DNA reads TGTGCCAGCAGCTTAGGTAGCCTGAGCTCCTACGAGCAGTACTTC. Variable domain in full (rest from reference TRBV7-2 and TRBJ2-7): GAGVSQSPSNKVTEKGKDVELRCDPISGHTALYWYRQSLGQGLEFLIYFQGNSAPDKSGLPSDRFSAERTGGSVSTLTIQRTQQEDSAVYLCASSLGSLSSYEQYFGPGTRLTVT.

This clonotype has a count of ten or more. This chain uses TRBV4-3 with TRBJ2-7; D might be TRBD2 (6 bases). The CDR3 length is 16 residues. V lost 0 bases and J lost 4, with 16 bases in between. From germline, CDR1 is LGHNA and CDR2 YSLEER. CDR3 residues: CASSQEGPGSGYEQYF. The CDR3 region has the DNA TGCGCCAGCAGCCAAGAAGGCCCCGGGAGTGGGTACGAGCAGTACTTC.

With respect to this clonotype: A read error may be the cause here, since a much bigger clone is one base away. The CDR3, as DNA: TGTGCCAGCAAGGGCGGGAGGCACACAGATACGCAGTATTTT. It encodes CASKGGRHTDTQYF. The rearrangement joins TRBV2 to TRBJ2-3; TRBD2 aligns across 8 bases. The germline gives CDR1 SNHLY, CDR2 FYNNEI. V lost 7 bases to trimming and J lost 2 bases; unmatched junction nucleotides: 5. The CDR3 is 14 residues long.

The sample holds many counts of this clonotype. This rearrangement joins TRBV2 to TRBJ2-7; a possible D gene is TRBD2 (5 bases). This CDR3 has 12 amino acids. V shed 8 bases and J shed 4 bases, with 12 bases lying between them. Per germline, CDR1 SNHLY and CDR2 FYNNEI. The CDR3 sequence is CASVQTTYEQYF. The DNA for the CDR3 is TGTGCCAGCGTCCAGACTACTTACGAGCAGTACTTC.

This clonotype was found a few times. The rearrangement uses TRBV28 and TRBJ2-5; D not resolved. V was shortened by 3 bases and J by 4 bases, with 3 bases between the two germline ends. CDR1 and CDR2 (germline): MDHEN, SYDVKM. The CDR3 runs 11 residues. The CDR3 here is CASSFGETQYF. DNA of the CDR3: TGTGCCAGCAGTTTTGGAGAGACCCAGTACTTC.

The CDR3 region has the DNA TGTGCCAGCAGCCGGCCCGGGGAGACCCAGTACTTC. This codes for CASSRPGETQYF. The V and J genes are TRBV28 and TRBJ2-5, with D unclear. CDR1 is MDHEN and CDR2 is SYDVKM in the germline V gene. The V end was cut by 6 bases, the J end by 5 bases, with 10 bases between. This CDR3 has 12 residues. Drawing the rest from reference TRBV28 and TRBJ2-5, the complete variable domain is DVKVTQSSRYLVKRTGEKVFLECVQDMDHENMFWYRQDPGLGLRLIYFSYDVKMKEKGDIPEGYSVSREKKERFSLILESASTNQTSMYLCASSRPGETQYFGPGTRLLVL.

This clonotype has ten or more counts. The chain joins TRBV28 to TRBJ1-2, with 8 bases aligning to TRBD1. Trimming took 5 bases from V and 0 from J; bases not matched to a gene: 11. The CDR3 has 17 residues. Germline V CDR1 and CDR2: MDHEN, SYDVKM. The CDR3: CASSEPEGTGTNYGYTF. CDR3 bases: TGTGCCAGCAGTGAGCCGGAGGGGACAGGAACTAACTATGGCTACACCTTC.

This clonotype has a handful of counts. The chain couples TRBV19 to TRBJ2-1; possibly TRBD1 or TRBD2 for D (5 bases each). V lost 6 bases and J lost 8, with 14 bases in between. Germline V CDR1 and CDR2: LNHDA, SQIVND (reference sequence). This CDR3 contains 13 residues. DNA of the CDR3: TGTGCCAGTAGCGAGAGGGGTAACCATGAGCAGTTCTTC. It translates to CASSERGNHEQFF.